What follows is one TCR beta chain and its context. Its target is unknown. Germline CDR1 is SGHTA and CDR2 is FQGTGA. The V end lost 3 bases, the J end lost 6 bases, and 9 bases lay between the germline ends. The CDR3 sequence is 13 residues long. This sample stems from a study of T cells in localized non-small cell lung cancer. Study-level points and caveats: Heterogeneity stays possible, as sequencing covered only one tumor region. Of the top 100 tumor clones, median roughly 53 were in adjacent lung, 25 to 35 among its top 100. Measurement of T cell clonality placed uninvolved adjacent lung highest, above the level in tumor. Greater T cell density in blood accompanied longer overall survival.

Assay: immunoSEQ multiplex PCR; the TCRdb copy retains only in-frame clones and omits some. The sample includes 25,000 to 30,000 clones, 85% to 95% seen only once; the top ten take around 30%. The source material was peripheral blood, sampled before any cancer treatment. The chain employs TRBV7-3 and TRBJ2-1; D is perhaps TRBD1 (6 bases). The TCR was taken from a female donor of 60 years or more with stage I lung adenocarcinoma. The CDR3 DNA reads as TGTGCCAGCAGCTTGTCAGGGGTCAATGAGCAGTTCTTC. Translated: CASSLSGVNEQFF.